One and the same sample provided the 6 T cell receptor beta chains below, sequenced in a study of cytomegalovirus exposure and HLA in healthy donors. Primers: 60 Vbeta forward and 13 Jbeta reverse. Measured with immunoSEQ multiplex PCR; TCRdb has only the in-frame clones, and not every one. The sample lists about 190,000 clones, approximately 85% seen once, with approximately 1.8% in the top ten. Sequencing input: PBMCs. Source of these receptors: a man between 18 and 29 years old in good health and CMV-seronegative.

The CDR3 region has the DNA TGTGCCAGCAGCTCCCGTAGCATTCAGTACTTC. Translated, it gives CASSSRSIQYF. This chain links TRBV7-2 with TRBJ2-4; D gene unclear. V gave up 4 bases and J gave up 9 bases, with 7 bases separating them. Germline loops: CDR1 SGHTA, CDR2 FQGNSA. The CDR3 has 11 amino acids.

This chain's CDR3 is CASRRVGSYNEQFF. In nucleotides, the CDR3 is TGTGCCAGCAGGCGGGTGGGCTCCTACAATGAGCAGTTCTTC. This chain joins TRBV6-5 and TRBJ2-1; D might be TRBD2 (5 bases). Trimming took 6 bases from V and 0 from J, leaving 9 bases between them. Looked up from germline, CDR1 is MNHEY and CDR2 is SVGAGI. The length of the CDR3 is 14 residues.

This chain links TRBV5-6 with TRBJ2-7, with 8 positions matching TRBD1. Germline CDR1 reads SGHDT; CDR2 reads YYEEEE. V lost 5 bases and J lost 4; bases outside the gene matches: 8. This CDR3 has 14 residues. CDR3 loop: CASRMQDREYEQYF. The CDR3 DNA reads as TGTGCCAGCAGGATGCAGGACAGGGAATACGAGCAGTACTTC.

The chain couples TRBV2 to TRBJ1-2; TRBD1 might be the D (5 bases). The germline V and J ends were trimmed by 7 bases and 1 base, with 10 bases remaining between them. This CDR3 comprises 13 residues. In germline, CDR1 is SNHLY, CDR2 FYNNEI. The CDR3 nucleotides are TGTGCCAGCAAAGATCAGGGTAACTATGGCTACACCTTC. Its protein is CASKDQGNYGYTF.

The rearrangement uses TRBV5-1 and TRBJ2-5; 8 positions match TRBD2. The V segment lost 1 base and the J segment 4 bases; nucleotides outside the gene matches: 3. Germline lookup yields CDR1 SGHRS and CDR2 YFSETQ. The CDR3 has 14 residues. CDR3 nucleotides: TGCGCCAGCAGCTTGAGCGGGAGAAGAGAGACCCAGTACTTC. It codes for CASSLSGRRETQYF.

The rearrangement links TRBV23-1 to TRBJ2-6; D might be TRBD2 (6 bases). TRBV23-1 is recorded as an ORF, its role being uncertain. V lost 3 bases to trimming and J lost 0 bases, with 18 bases between them. This CDR3 spans 19 amino acids. As DNA, the CDR3 is TGCGCCAGCAGTCACCCGAGAGCGGGTCCAAGCTCTGGGGCCAACGTCCTGACTTTC. This codes for CASSHPRAGPSSGANVLTF.